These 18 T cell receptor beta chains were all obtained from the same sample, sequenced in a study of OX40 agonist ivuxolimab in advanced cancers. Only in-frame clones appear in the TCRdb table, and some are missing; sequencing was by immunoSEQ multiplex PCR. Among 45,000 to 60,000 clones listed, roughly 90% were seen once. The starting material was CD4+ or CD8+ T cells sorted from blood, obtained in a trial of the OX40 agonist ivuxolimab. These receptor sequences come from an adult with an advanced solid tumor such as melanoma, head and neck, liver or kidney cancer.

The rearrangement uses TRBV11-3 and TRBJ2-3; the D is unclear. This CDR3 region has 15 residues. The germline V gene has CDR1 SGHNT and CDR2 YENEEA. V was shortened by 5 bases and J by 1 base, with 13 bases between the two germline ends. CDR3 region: CASSKAFRGTDTQYF. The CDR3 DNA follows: TGTGCCAGCAGCAAGGCCTTCCGTGGCACAGATACGCAGTATTTT.

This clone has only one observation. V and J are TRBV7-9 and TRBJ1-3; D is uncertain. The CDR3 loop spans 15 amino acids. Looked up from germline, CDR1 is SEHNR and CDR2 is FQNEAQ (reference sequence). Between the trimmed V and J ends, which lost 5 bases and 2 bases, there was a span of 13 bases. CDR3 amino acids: CASSHRVGAGNTIYF. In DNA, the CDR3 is TGTGCCAGCAGCCACCGGGTGGGAGCTGGAAACACCATATATTTT.

The CDR3 loop reads CASRAPGTGELFF. The CDR3 DNA is TGTGCCAGCAGGGCCCCCGGGACCGGGGAGCTGTTTTTT. This chain links TRBV6-5 with TRBJ2-2; D remains ambiguous. V gave up 6 bases and J gave up 5 bases, with 10 bases separating them. CDR3 length: 13 amino acids. The germline V gene encodes CDR1 MNHEY and CDR2 SVGAGI.

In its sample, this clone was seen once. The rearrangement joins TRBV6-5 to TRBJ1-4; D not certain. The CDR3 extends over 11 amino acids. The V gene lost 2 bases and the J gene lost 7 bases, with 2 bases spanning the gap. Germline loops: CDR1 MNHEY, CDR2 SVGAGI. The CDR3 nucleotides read TGTGCCAGCAGTTACAGTGAAAAACTGTTTTTT. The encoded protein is CASSYSEKLFF.

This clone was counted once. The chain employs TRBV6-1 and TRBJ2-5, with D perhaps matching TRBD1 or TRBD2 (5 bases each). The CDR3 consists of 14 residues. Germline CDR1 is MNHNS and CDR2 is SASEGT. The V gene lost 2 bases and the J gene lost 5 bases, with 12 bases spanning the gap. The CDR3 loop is CASSESWWGETQYF. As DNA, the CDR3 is TGTGCCAGCAGTGAAAGTTGGTGGGGGGAGACCCAGTACTTC.

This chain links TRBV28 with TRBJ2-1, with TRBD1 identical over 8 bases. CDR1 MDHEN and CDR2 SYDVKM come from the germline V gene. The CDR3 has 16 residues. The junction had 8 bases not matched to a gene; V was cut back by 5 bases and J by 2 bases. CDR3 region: CASSLFGQGAYNEQFF. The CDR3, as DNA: TGTGCCAGCAGTCTCTTCGGACAGGGTGCCTACAATGAGCAGTTCTTC.

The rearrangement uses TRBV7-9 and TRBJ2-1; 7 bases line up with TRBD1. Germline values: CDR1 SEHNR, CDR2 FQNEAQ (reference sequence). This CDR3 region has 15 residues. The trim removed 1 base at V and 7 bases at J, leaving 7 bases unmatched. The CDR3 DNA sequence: TGTGCCAGCAGCTTAGGACAGGGAGAAAGGAATGAGCAGTTCTTC. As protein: CASSLGQGERNEQFF. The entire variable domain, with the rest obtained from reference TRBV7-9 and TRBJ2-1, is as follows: DTGVSQNPRHKITKRGQNVTFRCDPISEHNRLYWYRQTLGQGPEFLTYFQNEAQLEKSRLLSDRFSAERPKGSFSTLEIQRTEQGDSAMYLCASSLGQGERNEQFFGPGTRLTVL.

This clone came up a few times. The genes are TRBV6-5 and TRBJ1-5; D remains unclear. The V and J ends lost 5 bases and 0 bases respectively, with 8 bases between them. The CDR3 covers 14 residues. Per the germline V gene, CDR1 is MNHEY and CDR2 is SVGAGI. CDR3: CASSISFSNQPQHF. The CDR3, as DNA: TGTGCCAGCAGTATAAGTTTTAGCAATCAGCCCCAGCATTTT.

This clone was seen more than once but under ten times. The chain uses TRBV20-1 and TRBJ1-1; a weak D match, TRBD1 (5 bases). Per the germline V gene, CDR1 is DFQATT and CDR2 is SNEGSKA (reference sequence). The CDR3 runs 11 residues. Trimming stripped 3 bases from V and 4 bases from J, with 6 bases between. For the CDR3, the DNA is TGCAGTGCTAGGGGGGGCACTGAAGCTTTCTTT. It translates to CSARGGTEAFF.

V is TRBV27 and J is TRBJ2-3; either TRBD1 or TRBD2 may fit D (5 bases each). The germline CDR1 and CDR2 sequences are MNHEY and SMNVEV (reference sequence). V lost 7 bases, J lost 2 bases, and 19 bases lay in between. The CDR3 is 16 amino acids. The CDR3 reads CASNPRGASATDTQYF. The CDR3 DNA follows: TGTGCCAGCAACCCCCGAGGGGCTTCTGCCACAGATACGCAGTATTTT.

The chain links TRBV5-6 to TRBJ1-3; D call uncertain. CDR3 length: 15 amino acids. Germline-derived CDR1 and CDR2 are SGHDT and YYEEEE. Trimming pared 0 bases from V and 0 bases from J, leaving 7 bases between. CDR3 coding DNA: TGTGCCAGCAGCTTGGCATTCAGCTCTGGAAACACCATATATTTT. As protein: CASSLAFSSGNTIYF.

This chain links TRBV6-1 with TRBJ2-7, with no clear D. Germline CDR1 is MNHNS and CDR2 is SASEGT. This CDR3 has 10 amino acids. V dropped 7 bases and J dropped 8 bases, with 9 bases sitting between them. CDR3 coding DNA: TGTGCCAGCACCCATGTGAAGCAGTACTTC. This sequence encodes CASTHVKQYF.

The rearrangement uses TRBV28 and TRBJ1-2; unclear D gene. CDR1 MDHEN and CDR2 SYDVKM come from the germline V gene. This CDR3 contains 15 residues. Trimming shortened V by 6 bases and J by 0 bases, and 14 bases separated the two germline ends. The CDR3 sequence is CASSPLDRTNYGYTF. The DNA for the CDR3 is TGTGCCAGCAGCCCTCTCGACCGGACTAACTATGGCTACACCTTC.

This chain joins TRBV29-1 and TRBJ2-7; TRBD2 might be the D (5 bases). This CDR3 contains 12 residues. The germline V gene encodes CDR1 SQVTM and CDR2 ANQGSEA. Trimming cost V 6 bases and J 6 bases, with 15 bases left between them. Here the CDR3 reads CSVGAYPGEQYF. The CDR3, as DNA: TGCAGCGTGGGAGCTTATCCCGGCGAGCAGTACTTC.

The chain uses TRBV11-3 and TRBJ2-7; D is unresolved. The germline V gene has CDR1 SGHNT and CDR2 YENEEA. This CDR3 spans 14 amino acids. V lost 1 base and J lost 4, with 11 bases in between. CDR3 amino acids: CASSLAAARYEQYF. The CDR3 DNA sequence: TGTGCCAGCAGCTTAGCGGCAGCGCGATACGAGCAGTACTTC.

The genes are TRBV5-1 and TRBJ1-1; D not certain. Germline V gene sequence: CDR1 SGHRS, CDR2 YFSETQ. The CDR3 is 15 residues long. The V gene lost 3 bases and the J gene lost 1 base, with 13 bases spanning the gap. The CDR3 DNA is TGCGCCAGCAGCTGGCGGGCCAGGACGAACACTGAAGCTTTCTTT. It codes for CASSWRARTNTEAFF. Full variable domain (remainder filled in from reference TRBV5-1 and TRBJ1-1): KAGVTQTPRYLIKTRGQQVTLSCSPISGHRSVSWYQQTPGQGLQFLFEYFSETQRNKGNFPGRFSGRQFSNSRSEMNVSTLELGDSALYLCASSWRARTNTEAFFGQGTRLTVV.

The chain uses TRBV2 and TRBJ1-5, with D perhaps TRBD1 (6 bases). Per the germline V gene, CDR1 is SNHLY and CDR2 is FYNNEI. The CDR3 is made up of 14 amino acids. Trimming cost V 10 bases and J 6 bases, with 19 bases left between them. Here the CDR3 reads CATTGQLPGQPQHF. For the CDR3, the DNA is TGTGCCACGACTGGACAGCTCCCCGGTCAGCCCCAGCATTTT.

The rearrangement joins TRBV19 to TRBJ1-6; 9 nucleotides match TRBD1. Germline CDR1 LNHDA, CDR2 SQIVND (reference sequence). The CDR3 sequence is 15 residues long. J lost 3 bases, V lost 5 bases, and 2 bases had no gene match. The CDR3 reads CASSPGQGYNSPLHF. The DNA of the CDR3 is TGTGCCAGTAGTCCGGGACAGGGCTATAATTCACCCCTCCACTTT.